This TCR beta chain is drawn from a study of T cells in Graves' hyperthyroidism and ophthalmopathy. CDR1 and CDR2 from the germline V gene are DFQATT and SNEGSKA (reference sequence). Trimming took 6 bases from V and 4 from J, leaving 10 bases between them. The CDR3 is 12 residues long. A note on this clonotype: The antigen is unknown.

TCR beta CDR3 regions were amplified from RNA transcripts. The primer set for the first-round RT-PCR of the TCR CDR3 was HTBI. TCRdb used MiXCR to reprocess the multiplex PCR reads, holding one entry per CDR3 protein. The table records around 560,000 distinct CDR3 sequences, 16% of them present only once. The study's findings and limits: Ophthalmopathy cases were set apart from stable hyperthyroidism by a 13 V-J model.

The sequenced material came from blood. The V gene is TRBV20-1, the J gene TRBJ1-5; D is unclear. The origin of this receptor is a woman aged 18-29 years with Graves' hyperthyroidism. CDR3 sequence reads: CSALSGNQPQHF. CDR3 in DNA: TGCAGTGCCCTATCGGGGAATCAGCCCCAGCATTTT.